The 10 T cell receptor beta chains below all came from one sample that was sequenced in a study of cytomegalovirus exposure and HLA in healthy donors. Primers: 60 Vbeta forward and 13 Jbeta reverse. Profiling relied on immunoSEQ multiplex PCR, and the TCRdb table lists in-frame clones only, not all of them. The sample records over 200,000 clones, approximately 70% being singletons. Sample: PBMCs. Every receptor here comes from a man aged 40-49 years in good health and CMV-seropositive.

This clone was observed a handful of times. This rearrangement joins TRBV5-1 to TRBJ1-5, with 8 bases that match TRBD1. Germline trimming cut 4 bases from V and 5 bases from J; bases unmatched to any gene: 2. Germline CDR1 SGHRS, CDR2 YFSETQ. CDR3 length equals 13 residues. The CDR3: CASSPQGDQPQHF. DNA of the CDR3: TGCGCCAGCAGCCCACAGGGGGATCAGCCCCAGCATTTT.

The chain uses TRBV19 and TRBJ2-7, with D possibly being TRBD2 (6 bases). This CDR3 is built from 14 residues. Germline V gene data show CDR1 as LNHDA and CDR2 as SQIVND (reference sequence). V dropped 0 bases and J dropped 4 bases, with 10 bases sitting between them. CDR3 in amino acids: CASSIEGGEYEQYF. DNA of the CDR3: TGTGCCAGTAGTATAGAAGGAGGGGAATACGAGCAGTACTTC.

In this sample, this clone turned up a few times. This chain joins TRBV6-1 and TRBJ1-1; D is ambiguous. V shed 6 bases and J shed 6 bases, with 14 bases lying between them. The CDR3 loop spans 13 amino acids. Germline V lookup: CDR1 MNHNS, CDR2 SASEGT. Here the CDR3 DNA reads TGTGCCAGCAGCAGATCAGAAAAGTCTGAAGCTTTCTTT. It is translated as CASSRSEKSEAFF.

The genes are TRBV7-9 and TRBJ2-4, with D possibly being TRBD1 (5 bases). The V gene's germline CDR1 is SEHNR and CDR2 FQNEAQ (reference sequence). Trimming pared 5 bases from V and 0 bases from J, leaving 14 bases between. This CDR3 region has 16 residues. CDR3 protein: CASSPAIQVAKNIQYF. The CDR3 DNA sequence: TGTGCCAGCAGCCCCGCGATACAGGTAGCCAAAAACATTCAGTACTTC.

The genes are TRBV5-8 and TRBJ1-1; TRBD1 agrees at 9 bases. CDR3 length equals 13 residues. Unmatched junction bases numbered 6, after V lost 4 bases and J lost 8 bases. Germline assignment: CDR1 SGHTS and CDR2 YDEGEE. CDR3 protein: CASSLQGAREAFF. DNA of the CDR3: TGTGCCAGCAGCCTACAGGGGGCTCGGGAAGCTTTCTTT.

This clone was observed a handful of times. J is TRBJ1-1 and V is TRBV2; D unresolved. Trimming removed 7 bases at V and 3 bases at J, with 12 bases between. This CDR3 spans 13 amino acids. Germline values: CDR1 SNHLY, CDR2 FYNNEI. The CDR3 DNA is TGTGCCAGCACATCGATGAGGGACACTGAAGCTTTCTTT. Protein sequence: CASTSMRDTEAFF.

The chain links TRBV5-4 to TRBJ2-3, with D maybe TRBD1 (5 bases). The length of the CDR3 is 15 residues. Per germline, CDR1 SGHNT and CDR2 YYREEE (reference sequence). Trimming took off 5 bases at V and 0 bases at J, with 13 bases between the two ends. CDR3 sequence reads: CASRPEQDSTDTQYF. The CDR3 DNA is TGTGCCAGCAGACCGGAACAGGATAGCACAGATACGCAGTATTTT.

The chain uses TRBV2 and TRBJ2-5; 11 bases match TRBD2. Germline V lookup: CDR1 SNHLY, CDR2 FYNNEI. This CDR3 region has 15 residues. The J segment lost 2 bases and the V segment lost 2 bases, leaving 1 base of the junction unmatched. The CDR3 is CASSELAGGQETQYF. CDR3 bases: TGTGCCAGCAGTGAATTAGCGGGGGGGCAAGAGACCCAGTACTTC.

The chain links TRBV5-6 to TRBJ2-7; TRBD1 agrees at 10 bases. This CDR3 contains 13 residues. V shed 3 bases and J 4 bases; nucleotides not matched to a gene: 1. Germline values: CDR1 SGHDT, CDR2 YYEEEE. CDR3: CASSWTGGYEQYF. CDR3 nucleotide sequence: TGTGCCAGCAGCTGGACAGGGGGATACGAGCAGTACTTC.

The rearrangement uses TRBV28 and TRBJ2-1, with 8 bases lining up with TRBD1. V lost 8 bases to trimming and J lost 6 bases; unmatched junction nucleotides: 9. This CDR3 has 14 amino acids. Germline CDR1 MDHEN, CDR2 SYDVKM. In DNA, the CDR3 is TGTGCCAGCGGCGACAGGGGCATAATCAATGAGCAGTTCTTC. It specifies CASGDRGIINEQFF. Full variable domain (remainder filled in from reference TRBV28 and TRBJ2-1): DVKVTQSSRYLVKRTGEKVFLECVQDMDHENMFWYRQDPGLGLRLIYFSYDVKMKEKGDIPEGYSVSREKKERFSLILESASTNQTSMYLCASGDRGIINEQFFGPGTRLTVL.